This T cell receptor (beta chain) originates from a study of blood T cell repertoires in COVID-19. Turning to the study itself: The analysed material was cDNA or gDNA that came from T cells, B-cell-depleted T cells, or PBMCs.

TCRdb keeps only in-frame clones here, not all; method: immunoSEQ multiplex PCR. Of about 500,000 clones detected, roughly nine tenths appear once; the ten largest clones hold approximately 0.9%. The germline V gene encodes CDR1 LGHDT and CDR2 YNNKEL (reference sequence). The V and J ends lost 2 bases and 5 bases, in that order; junction bases with no gene match: 6. This CDR3 has 15 amino acids. Sequencing was performed on peripheral blood. This chain uses TRBV3-1 (or the pseudogene TRBV3-2) with TRBJ2-1; 7 bases fit TRBD2. The receptor was isolated from a young man with COVID-19, enrolled during active disease. CDR3 sequence: CASSQRAGRDNEQFF. The DNA of the CDR3 is TGTGCCAGCAGCCAACGGGCAGGGAGGGACAATGAGCAGTTCTTC.